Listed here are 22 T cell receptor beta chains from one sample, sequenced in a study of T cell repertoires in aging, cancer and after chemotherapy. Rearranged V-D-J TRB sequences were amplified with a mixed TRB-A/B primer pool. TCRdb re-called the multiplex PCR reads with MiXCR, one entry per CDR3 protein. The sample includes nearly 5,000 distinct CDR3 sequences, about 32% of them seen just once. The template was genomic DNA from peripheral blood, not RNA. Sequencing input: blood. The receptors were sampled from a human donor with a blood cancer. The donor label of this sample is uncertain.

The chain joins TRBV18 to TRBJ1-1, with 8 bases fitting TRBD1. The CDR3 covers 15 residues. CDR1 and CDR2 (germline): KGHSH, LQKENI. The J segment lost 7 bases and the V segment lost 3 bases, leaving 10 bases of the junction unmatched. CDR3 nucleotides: TGTGCCAGCTCACCCACGGACAGGGCGAGATTTGAAGCTTTCTTT. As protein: CASSPTDRARFEAFF.

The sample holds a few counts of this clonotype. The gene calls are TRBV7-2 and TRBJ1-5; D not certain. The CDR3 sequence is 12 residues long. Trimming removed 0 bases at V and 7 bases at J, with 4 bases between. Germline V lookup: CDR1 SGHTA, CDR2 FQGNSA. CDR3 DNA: TGTGCCAGCAGCTTAGCTCTACAGCCCCAGCATTTT. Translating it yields CASSLALQPQHF.

The CDR3 nucleotides read TGCAGCGTGCGGGAGAACGAGCAGTACTTC. It translates to CSVRENEQYF. The chain combines TRBV29-1 with TRBJ2-7, with 7 bases that match TRBD2. V gave up 6 bases and J gave up 5 bases; unmatched junction bases: 1. The CDR3 is 10 amino acids. The V gene's germline CDR1 is SQVTM and CDR2 ANQGSEA.

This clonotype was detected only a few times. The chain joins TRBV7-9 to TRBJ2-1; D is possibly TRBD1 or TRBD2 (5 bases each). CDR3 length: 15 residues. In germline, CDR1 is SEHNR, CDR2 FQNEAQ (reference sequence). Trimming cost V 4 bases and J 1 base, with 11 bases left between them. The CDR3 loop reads CASSSGTASYNEQFF. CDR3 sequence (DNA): TGTGCCAGCAGCTCCGGGACGGCTTCCTACAATGAGCAGTTCTTC.

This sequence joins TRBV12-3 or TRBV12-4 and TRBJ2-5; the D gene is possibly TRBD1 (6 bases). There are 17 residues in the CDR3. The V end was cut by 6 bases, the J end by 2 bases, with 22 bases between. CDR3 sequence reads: CASSSRLVGQTQETQYF. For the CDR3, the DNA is TGTGCCAGCAGCTCACGCCTAGTTGGACAGACACAAGAGACCCAGTACTTC.

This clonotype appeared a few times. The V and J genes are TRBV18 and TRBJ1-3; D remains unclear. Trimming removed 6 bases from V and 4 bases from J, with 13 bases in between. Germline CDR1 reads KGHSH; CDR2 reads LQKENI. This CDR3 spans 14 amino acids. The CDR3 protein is CASSASVGGNTIYF. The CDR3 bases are TGTGCCAGCTCGGCATCTGTGGGAGGAAACACCATATATTTT.

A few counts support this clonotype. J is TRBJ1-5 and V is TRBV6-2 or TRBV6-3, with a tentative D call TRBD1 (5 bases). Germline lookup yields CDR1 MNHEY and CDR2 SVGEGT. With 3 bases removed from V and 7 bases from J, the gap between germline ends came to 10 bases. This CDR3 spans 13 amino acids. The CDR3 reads CASSYMGRQPQHF. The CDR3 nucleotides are TGTGCCAGCAGTTATATGGGACGCCAGCCCCAGCATTTT.

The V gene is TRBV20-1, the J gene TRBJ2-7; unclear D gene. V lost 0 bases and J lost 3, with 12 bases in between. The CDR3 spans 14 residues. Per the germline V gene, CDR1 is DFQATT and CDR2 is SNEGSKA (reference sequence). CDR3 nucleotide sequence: TGCAGTGCTAGAGAGTGGGCACAAAACTACGAGCAGTACTTC. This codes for CSAREWAQNYEQYF.

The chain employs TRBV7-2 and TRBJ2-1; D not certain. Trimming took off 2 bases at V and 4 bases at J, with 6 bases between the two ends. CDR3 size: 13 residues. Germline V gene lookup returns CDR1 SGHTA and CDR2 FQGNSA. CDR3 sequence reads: CASSLPPYNEQFF. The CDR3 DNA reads TGTGCCAGCAGCTTACCCCCGTACAATGAGCAGTTCTTC. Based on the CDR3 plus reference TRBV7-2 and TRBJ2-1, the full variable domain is GAGVSQSPSNKVTEKGKDVELRCDPISGHTALYWYRQSLGQGLEFLIYFQGNSAPDKSGLPSDRFSAERTGGSVSTLTIQRTQQEDSAVYLCASSLPPYNEQFFGPGTRLTVL.

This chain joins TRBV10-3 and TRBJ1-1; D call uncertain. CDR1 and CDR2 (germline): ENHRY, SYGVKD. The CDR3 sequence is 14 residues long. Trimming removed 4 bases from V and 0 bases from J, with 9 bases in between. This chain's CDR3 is CAISVGSLNTEAFF. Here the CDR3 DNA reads TGTGCCATCAGTGTGGGCAGTCTGAACACTGAAGCTTTCTTT.

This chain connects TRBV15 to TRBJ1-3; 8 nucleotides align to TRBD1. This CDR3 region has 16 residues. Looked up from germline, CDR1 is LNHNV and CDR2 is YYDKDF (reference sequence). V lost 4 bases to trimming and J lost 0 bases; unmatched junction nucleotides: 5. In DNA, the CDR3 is TGTGCCACCAGCACCCGGGACAGGAGCTCTGGAAACACCATATATTTT. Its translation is CATSTRDRSSGNTIYF. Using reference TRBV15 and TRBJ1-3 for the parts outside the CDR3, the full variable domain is DAMVIQNPRYQVTQFGKPVTLSCSQTLNHNVMYWYQQKSSQAPKLLFHYYDKDFNNEADTPDNFQSRRPNTSFCFLDIRSPGLGDTAMYLCATSTRDRSSGNTIYFGEGSWLTVV.

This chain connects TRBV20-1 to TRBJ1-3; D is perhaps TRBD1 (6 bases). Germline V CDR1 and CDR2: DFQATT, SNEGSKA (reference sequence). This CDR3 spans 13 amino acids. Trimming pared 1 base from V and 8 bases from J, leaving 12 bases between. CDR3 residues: CSARVGGRDTIYF. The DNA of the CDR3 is TGCAGTGCTAGAGTGGGGGGCAGGGACACCATATATTTT.

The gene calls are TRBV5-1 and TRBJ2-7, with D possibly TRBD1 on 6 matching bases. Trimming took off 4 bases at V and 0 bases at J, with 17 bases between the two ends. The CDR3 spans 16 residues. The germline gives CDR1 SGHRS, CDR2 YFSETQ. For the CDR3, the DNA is TGCGCCAGCAGCCCCCCGGGTAGGGGGTCCTCCTACGAGCAGTACTTC. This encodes CASSPPGRGSSYEQYF.

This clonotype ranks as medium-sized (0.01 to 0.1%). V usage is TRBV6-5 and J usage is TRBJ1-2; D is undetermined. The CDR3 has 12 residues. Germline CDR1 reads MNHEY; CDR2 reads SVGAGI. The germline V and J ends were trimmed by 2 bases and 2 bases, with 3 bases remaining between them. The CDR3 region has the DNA TGTGCCAGCAGTTACGACAACTATGGCTACACCTTC. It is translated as CASSYDNYGYTF.

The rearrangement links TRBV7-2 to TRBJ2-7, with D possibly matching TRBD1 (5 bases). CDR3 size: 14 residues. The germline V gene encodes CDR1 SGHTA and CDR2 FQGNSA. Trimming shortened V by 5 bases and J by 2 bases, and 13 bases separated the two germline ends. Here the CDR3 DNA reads TGTGCCAGCAGCCTTTGGACAACTACCTACGAGCAGTACTTC. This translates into CASSLWTTTYEQYF. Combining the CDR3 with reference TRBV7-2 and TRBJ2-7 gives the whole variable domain GAGVSQSPSNKVTEKGKDVELRCDPISGHTALYWYRQSLGQGLEFLIYFQGNSAPDKSGLPSDRFSAERTGGSVSTLTIQRTQQEDSAVYLCASSLWTTTYEQYFGPGTRLTVT.

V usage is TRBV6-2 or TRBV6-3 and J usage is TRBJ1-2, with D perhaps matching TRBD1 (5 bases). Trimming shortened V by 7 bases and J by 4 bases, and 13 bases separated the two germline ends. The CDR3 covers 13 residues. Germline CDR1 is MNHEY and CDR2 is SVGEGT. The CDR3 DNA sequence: TGTGCCAGCACCTTCCCAGGGATCTATGGCTACACCTTC. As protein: CASTFPGIYGYTF.

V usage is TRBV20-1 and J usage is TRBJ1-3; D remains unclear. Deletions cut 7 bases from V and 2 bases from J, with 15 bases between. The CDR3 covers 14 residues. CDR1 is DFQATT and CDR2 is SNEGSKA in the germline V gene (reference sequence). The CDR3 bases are TGCAGTGTTCGAGCGGGTGAGGCTGGAAACACCATATATTTT. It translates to CSVRAGEAGNTIYF.

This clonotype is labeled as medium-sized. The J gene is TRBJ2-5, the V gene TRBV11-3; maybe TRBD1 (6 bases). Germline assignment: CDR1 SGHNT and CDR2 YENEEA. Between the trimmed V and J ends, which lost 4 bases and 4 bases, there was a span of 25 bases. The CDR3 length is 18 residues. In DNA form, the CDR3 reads TGTGCCAGCAGCTCTTTCCTAGCTCAGGGGATAGTATCAGAGACCCAGTACTTC. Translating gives CASSSFLAQGIVSETQYF. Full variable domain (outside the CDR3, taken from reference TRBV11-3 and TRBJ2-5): EAGVVQSPRYKIIEKKQPVAFWCNPISGHNTLYWYLQNLGQGPELLIRYENEEAVDDSQLPKDRFSAERLKGVDSTLKIQPAELGDSAVYLCASSSFLAQGIVSETQYFGPGTRLLVL.

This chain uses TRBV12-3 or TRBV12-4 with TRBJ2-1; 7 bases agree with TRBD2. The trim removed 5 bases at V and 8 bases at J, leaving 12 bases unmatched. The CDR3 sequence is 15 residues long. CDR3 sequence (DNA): TGTGCCAGCAGTCCTGGGAGGGCCTATACGTATGAGCAGTTCTTC. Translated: CASSPGRAYTYEQFF.

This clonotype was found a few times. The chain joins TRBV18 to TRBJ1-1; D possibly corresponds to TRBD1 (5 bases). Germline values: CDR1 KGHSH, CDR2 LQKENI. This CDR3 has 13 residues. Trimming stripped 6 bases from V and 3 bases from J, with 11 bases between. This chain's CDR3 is CASSLGGDTEAFF. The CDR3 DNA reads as TGTGCCAGCTCCCTTGGAGGGGACACTGAAGCTTTCTTT.

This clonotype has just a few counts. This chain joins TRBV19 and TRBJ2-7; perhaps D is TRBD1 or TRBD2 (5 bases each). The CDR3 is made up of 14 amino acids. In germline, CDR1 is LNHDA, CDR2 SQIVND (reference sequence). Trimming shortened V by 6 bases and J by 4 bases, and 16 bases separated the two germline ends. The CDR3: CASSPTGPPYEQYF. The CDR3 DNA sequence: TGTGCCAGTAGCCCAACGGGACCACCATACGAGCAGTACTTC.

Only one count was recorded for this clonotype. The CDR3 coding sequence is TGTGCCATCAGTGCAAGCGGGACAGGGGGCGATGGCTACACCTTC. Its translation: CAISASGTGGDGYTF. The chain has TRBV10-3 and TRBJ1-2, with 12 bases aligning to TRBD1. Germline lookup yields CDR1 ENHRY and CDR2 SYGVKD. The CDR3 runs to 15 residues. V shed 4 bases and J 6 bases; nucleotides not matched to a gene: 6.